The source of this T cell receptor (beta chain) is a study of cytomegalovirus exposure and HLA in healthy donors. Points on this clone: Its antigen is unidentified.

Study observations and caveats: There were a few CMV-associated chains whose specificity for CMV antigens was confirmed in vitro.

Primers: 60 Vbeta forward and 13 Jbeta reverse. Generated by immunoSEQ multiplex PCR, the TCRdb table keeps only in-frame clones and is missing some. This table has roughly 200,000 clones, about 90% appearing once. CDR1 is MDHEN and CDR2 is SYDVKM in the germline V gene. V was clipped by 0 bases and J by 0 bases; unmatched bases: 11. The CDR3 has 18 amino acids. This clonotype was sampled from a man aged 25 to 40 in good health and CMV-seronegative. Sequencing used PBMCs. The J gene is TRBJ2-7, the V gene TRBV28; 7 positions agree with TRBD1. CDR3 sequence (DNA): TGTGCCAGCAGTTTATGGGGGACCGGCAGGGGGAGCTCCTACGAGCAGTACTTC. Its protein product is CASSLWGTGRGSSYEQYF.